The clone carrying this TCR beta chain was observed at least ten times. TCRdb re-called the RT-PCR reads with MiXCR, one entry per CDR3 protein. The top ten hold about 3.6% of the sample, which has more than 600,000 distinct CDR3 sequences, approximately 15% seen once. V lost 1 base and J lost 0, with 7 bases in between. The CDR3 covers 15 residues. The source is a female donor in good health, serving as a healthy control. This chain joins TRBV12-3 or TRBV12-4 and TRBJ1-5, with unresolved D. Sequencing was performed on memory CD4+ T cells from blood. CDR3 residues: CASSLGPYSNQPQHF. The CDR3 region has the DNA TGTGCCAGCAGTTTAGGCCCGTATAGCAATCAGCCCCAGCATTTT.